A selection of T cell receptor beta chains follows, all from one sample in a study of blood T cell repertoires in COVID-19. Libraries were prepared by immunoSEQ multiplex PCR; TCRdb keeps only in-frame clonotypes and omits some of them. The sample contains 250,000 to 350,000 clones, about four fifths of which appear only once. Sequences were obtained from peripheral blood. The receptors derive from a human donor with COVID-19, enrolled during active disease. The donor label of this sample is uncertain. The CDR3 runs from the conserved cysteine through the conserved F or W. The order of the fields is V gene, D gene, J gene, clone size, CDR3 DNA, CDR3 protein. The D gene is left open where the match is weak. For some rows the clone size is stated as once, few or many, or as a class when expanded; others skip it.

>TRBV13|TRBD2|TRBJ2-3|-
TGTGCCAGCAGCCCACGACTAGCGGGACCCGAGGGAGATACGCAGTATTTT
CASSPRLAGPEGDTQYF
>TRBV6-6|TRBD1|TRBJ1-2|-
TGTGCCAGCAGTACCGGGACAGGGGGCTACACCTTC
CASSTGTGGYTF
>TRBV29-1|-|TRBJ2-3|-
TGCAGCGTTGTGTGGCGGGGAAAAACTAGCACAGATACGCAGTATTTT
CSVVWRGKTSTDTQYF
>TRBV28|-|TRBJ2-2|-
TGTGCCAGCAGTGACCTGGGGGGGCTGAACACCGGGGAGCTGTTTTTT
CASSDLGGLNTGELFF
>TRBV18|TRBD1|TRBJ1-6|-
TGTGCCAGCTCACCATCCACAGGGGAAAATTCACCCCTCCACTTT
CASSPSTGENSPLHF
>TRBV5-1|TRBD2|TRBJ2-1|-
TGCGCCAGCAGCTTGGCACTAGCGGGGGGAAATGAGCAGTTCTTC
CASSLALAGGNEQFF
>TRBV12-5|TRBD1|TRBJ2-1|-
TGTGCTAGTGGTTTGGACGGACAGGGATACAATGAGCAGTTCTTC
CASGLDGQGYNEQFF
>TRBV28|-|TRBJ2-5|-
TGTGCCAGCAGTTTTGTTTCCGGGGATCGGGAGACCCAGTACTTC
CASSFVSGDRETQYF
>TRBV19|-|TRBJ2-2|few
TGTGCCAGTAGTACTGGGGCCGATCAGAACACCGGGGAGCTGTTTTTT
CASSTGADQNTGELFF
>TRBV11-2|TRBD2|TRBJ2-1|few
TGTGCCAGCAGCTCAGAGCTAGCGGGAGGGCCCTCGGGTGAGCAGTTCTTC
CASSSELAGGPSGEQFF
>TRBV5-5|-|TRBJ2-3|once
TGTGCCAGCAGCTTGGCTATAGCGGTCACAGATACGCAGTATTTT
CASSLAIAVTDTQYF
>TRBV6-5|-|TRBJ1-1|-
TGTGCCAGCAGACTCGACAGGATGAACACTGAAGCTTTCTTT
CASRLDRMNTEAFF
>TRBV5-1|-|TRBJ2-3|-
TGCGCCAGCAGCTTGGAGGGGACAACGAACACAGATACGCAGTATTTT
CASSLEGTTNTDTQYF
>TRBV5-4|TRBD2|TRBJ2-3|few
TGTGCCAGCAGCCGAATCCTGGGACTAGCGGGAGGTACAGATACGCAGTATTTT
CASSRILGLAGGTDTQYF